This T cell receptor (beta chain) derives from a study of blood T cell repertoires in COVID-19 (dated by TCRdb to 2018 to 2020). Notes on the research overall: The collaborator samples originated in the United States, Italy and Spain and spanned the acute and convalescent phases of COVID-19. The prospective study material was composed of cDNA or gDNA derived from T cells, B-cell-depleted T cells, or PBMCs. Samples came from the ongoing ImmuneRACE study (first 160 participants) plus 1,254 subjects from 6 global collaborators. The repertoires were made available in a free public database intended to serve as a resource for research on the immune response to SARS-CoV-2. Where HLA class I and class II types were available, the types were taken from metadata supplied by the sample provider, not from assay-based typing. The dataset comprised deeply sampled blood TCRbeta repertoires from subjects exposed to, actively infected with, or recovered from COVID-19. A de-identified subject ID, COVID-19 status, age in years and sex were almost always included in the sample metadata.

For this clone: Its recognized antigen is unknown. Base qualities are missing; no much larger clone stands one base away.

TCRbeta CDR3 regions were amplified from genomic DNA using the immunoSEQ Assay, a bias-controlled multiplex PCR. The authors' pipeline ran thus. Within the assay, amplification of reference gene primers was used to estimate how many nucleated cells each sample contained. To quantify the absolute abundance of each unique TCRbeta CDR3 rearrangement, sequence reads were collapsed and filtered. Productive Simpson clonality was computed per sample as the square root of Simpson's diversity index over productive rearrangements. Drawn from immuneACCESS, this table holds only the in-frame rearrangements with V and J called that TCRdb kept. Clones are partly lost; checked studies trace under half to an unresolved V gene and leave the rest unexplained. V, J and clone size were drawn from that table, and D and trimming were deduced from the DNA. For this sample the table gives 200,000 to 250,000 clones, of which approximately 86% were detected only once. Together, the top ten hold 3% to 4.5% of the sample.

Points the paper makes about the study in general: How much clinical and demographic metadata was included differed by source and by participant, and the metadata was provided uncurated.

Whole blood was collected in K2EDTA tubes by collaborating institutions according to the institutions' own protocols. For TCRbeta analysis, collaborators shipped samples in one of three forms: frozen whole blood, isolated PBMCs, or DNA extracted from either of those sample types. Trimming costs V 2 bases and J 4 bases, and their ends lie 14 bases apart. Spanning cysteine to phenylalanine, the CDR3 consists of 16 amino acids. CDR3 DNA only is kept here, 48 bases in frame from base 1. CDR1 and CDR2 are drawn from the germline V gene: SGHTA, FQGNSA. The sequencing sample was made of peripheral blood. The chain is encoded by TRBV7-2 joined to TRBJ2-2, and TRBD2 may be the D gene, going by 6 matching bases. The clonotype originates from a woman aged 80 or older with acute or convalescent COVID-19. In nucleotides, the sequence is TGTGCCAGCAGCTTATTCGGGGGTTACGCCACCGGGGAGCTGTTTTTT. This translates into CASSLFGGYATGELFF.